The 30 T cell receptor beta chains given below trace back to one sample, sequenced in a study of T cells and Merkel cell carcinoma outcomes. The method was immunoSEQ multiplex PCR; TCRdb's version includes in-frame clones alone and lacks a portion of them. In the table there are about 15,000 clones, 80% to 90% of which are singletons. The sample comprised tumor tissue from Merkel cell carcinoma. These receptor sequences come from a human donor with Merkel cell carcinoma.

J is TRBJ1-1 and V is TRBV29-1; possibly TRBD1 for D (5 bases). The CDR3 covers 12 residues. The germline gives CDR1 SQVTM, CDR2 ANQGSEA. Trimming left V 7 bases short and J 4 bases short, with 13 bases between. CDR3 sequence (DNA): TGCAGCGCTGGGGACGGCGGCACTGAAGCTTTCTTT. Translation: CSAGDGGTEAFF.

The V and J genes are TRBV15 and TRBJ1-6; 8 bases match TRBD1. There are 15 residues in the CDR3. Germline V lookup: CDR1 LNHNV, CDR2 YYDKDF (reference sequence). Trimming cost V 0 bases and J 10 bases; bases outside gene matches: 5. The chain's CDR3 is CATSREQGVGSPLHF. For the CDR3, the DNA is TGTGCCACCAGCAGAGAACAGGGGGTCGGCTCACCCCTCCACTTT.

This clone came up once. This may arise from a read error, as a much more abundant clone is one base away. This chain uses TRBV19 with TRBJ2-5; D not certain. The CDR3 runs 14 residues. Looked up from germline, CDR1 is LNHDA and CDR2 is SQIVND (reference sequence). V dropped 0 bases and J dropped 11 bases, with 16 bases sitting between them. The chain's CDR3 is CASSIEGSSYEQYF. DNA of the CDR3: TGTGCCAGTAGTATAGAAGGCAGCTCCTACGAACAGTACTTC.

The chain is built from TRBV10-3 and TRBJ2-1; perhaps TRBD1 as D (5 bases). CDR1 and CDR2 from the germline V gene are ENHRY and SYGVKD. The CDR3 contains 15 residues. V lost 2 bases and J lost 8, with 16 bases in between. The CDR3 region has the DNA TGTGCCATCAGTGAGGCAGGGCCCAGTGGCGATGAGCAGTTCTTC. This translates into CAISEAGPSGDEQFF.

The chain uses TRBV5-5 and TRBJ2-7, with a tentative D call TRBD1 (5 bases). There are 15 residues in the CDR3. The V end was cut by 2 bases, the J end by 0 bases, with 12 bases between. In germline, CDR1 is SGHKS, CDR2 YYEKEE (reference sequence). This CDR3 is CASSFGVGVSYEQYF. The CDR3 DNA sequence: TGTGCCAGCAGCTTTGGTGTAGGGGTCTCCTACGAGCAGTACTTC.

This clone was found a few times. This sequence joins TRBV7-9 and TRBJ2-5; possibly TRBD1 for D (5 bases). CDR3 length equals 14 residues. With 5 bases removed from V and 1 base from J, the gap between germline ends came to 11 bases. Germline V gene data show CDR1 as SEHNR and CDR2 as FQNEAQ (reference sequence). DNA for the CDR3: TGTGCCAGCAGCCATCGCAGGGTCCAAGAGACCCAGTACTTC. Translating it yields CASSHRRVQETQYF.

V gene TRBV7-9 combines with J gene TRBJ1-1; D not resolved. The CDR3 has 11 residues. Germline-derived CDR1 and CDR2 are SEHNR and FQNEAQ (reference sequence). V was pared by 7 bases and J by 7 bases, with 10 bases between. The CDR3 here is CASNELVEAFF. The CDR3 DNA is TGTGCCAGCAATGAGTTGGTTGAAGCTTTCTTT.

This clone showed up just once. The CDR3 spells CASSHMTSGGPRTDTQYF. The CDR3 DNA sequence: TGTGCCAGCAGCCACATGACTAGCGGGGGCCCAAGGACAGATACGCAGTATTTT. The genes are TRBV4-2 and TRBJ2-3; 12 bases agree with TRBD2. V was pared by 3 bases and J by 3 bases, with 10 bases of the junction left unmatched. There are 18 residues in the CDR3. CDR1 and CDR2 from the germline V gene are LGHNA and YNFKEQ.

The gene calls are TRBV9 and TRBJ2-1; TRBD1 agrees at 7 bases. The trim removed 3 bases at V and 3 bases at J, leaving 9 bases unmatched. The CDR3 totals 16 residues. CDR1 and CDR2 (germline): SGDLS, YYNGEE. Here the CDR3 reads CASSADPGTVYNEQFF. The CDR3 DNA reads TGTGCCAGCAGCGCAGACCCCGGGACAGTCTACAATGAGCAGTTCTTC.

On this clone: A read error may produce the germline difference seen at one junction end. The CDR3 spells CASSPDVSSGNIIYF. The CDR3 nucleotides read TGTGCCAGCAGCCCGGACGTTTCCTCTGGAAACATCATATATTTT. V is TRBV7-2 and J is TRBJ1-3; D unclear. Germline CDR1 is SGHTA and CDR2 is FQGNSA. The CDR3 has 15 amino acids.

This chain joins TRBV6-5 and TRBJ1-5; no firm D call. This CDR3 comprises 13 residues. Germline CDR1 MNHEY, CDR2 SVGAGI. Trimming removed 0 bases from V and 6 bases from J, with 6 bases in between. This CDR3 is CASSYSYAQPQHF. CDR3 in DNA: TGTGCCAGCAGTTACTCATATGCTCAGCCCCAGCATTTT.

This chain connects TRBV5-1 to TRBJ1-3; D is uncertain. The CDR3 runs to 13 residues. V was cut by 4 bases and J by 3 bases, with 8 bases left in between. Germline values: CDR1 SGHRS, CDR2 YFSETQ. In nucleotides, the CDR3 is TGCGCCAGCAGCCCGGGCGATGGAAACACCATATATTTT. It yields the protein CASSPGDGNTIYF.

The CDR3: CASSPGTVANSPLHF. DNA for the CDR3: TGTGCCAGCAGCCCAGGGACAGTAGCTAATTCACCCCTCCACTTT. The gene calls are TRBV5-5 and TRBJ1-6; 7 positions agree with TRBD1. V dropped 4 bases and J dropped 6; count of bases not matched to a gene: 7. The germline CDR1 and CDR2 sequences are SGHKS and YYEKEE (reference sequence). The CDR3 loop spans 15 amino acids.

The V call is TRBV5-6, the J call TRBJ2-7; no clear D gene. The CDR3 is 12 amino acids. V shed 4 bases and J shed 4 bases, with 9 bases lying between them. CDR1 and CDR2 (germline): SGHDT, YYEEEE. CDR3 nucleotide sequence: TGTGCCAGCAGCAAGAACTTGTACGAGCAGTACTTC. Translated, it gives CASSKNLYEQYF.

The chain has TRBV30 and TRBJ1-5, with D perhaps matching TRBD1 (5 bases). CDR1 GTSNPN and CDR2 SVGIG come from the germline V gene (reference sequence). V was clipped by 7 bases and J by 0 bases, with 13 bases between them. This CDR3 spans 14 amino acids. CDR3 sequence (DNA): TGTGCCTTTTCAAGGGGCAGTAGCAATCAGCCCCAGCATTTT. It is translated as CAFSRGSSNQPQHF.

The chain recombines TRBV29-1 with TRBJ2-3, with 8 bases matching TRBD1. Germline V gene data show CDR1 as SQVTM and CDR2 as ANQGSEA. The J segment lost 8 bases and the V segment lost 5 bases, leaving 18 bases of the junction unmatched. CDR3 length equals 16 residues. CDR3 sequence: CSVLGGQGNFGVTQYF. CDR3 coding DNA: TGCAGCGTTTTGGGAGGACAGGGCAATTTTGGGGTTACGCAGTATTTT.

This chain connects TRBV5-1 to TRBJ1-5; D is ambiguous. Germline-derived CDR1 and CDR2 are SGHRS and YFSETQ. The CDR3 is made up of 15 amino acids. V was cut by 0 bases and J by 0 bases, with 7 bases left in between. The CDR3 here is CASSLGPYSNQPQHF. Here the CDR3 DNA reads TGCGCCAGCAGCTTGGGTCCCTATAGCAATCAGCCCCAGCATTTT.

V and J are TRBV6-1 and TRBJ1-4; no clear D gene. The CDR3 is 15 amino acids. Germline values: CDR1 MNHNS, CDR2 SASEGT. V dropped 5 bases and J dropped 5 bases, with 15 bases sitting between them. CDR3 nucleotide sequence: TGTGCCAGCAGTCTCCGGACGGACCCGAATGAAAAACTGTTTTTT. This codes for CASSLRTDPNEKLFF.

The chain links TRBV12-2 to TRBJ1-2; TRBD1 is the table's D call, not checked against the DNA. TRBV12-2 is shown as a pseudogene. The CDR3 runs 17 residues. The CDR3 reads CASRLDYRTGAYYGYTF. The CDR3 DNA sequence: TGTGCAAGTCGCTTAGATTATCGGACAGGAGCCTACTATGGCTACACCTTC.

This clone was found once. The chain carries TRBV4-2 and TRBJ1-2; the D is unclear. Looked up from germline, CDR1 is LGHNA and CDR2 is YNFKEQ. With 1 base removed from V and 4 bases from J, the gap between germline ends came to 16 bases. This CDR3 spans 16 amino acids. This CDR3 is CASSQGDWGGGYGYTF. In nucleotides, the CDR3 is TGTGCCAGCAGCCAAGGAGATTGGGGTGGCGGCTATGGCTACACCTTC.

The chain links TRBV9 to TRBJ1-1; perhaps TRBD1 as D (5 bases). The CDR3 contains 14 residues. Germline lookup yields CDR1 SGDLS and CDR2 YYNGEE. The ends were cut back, 0 bases at V and 3 bases at J, with 9 bases in the middle. The CDR3 here is CASSVVPGDTEAFF. In nucleotides, the CDR3 is TGTGCCAGCAGCGTAGTTCCGGGGGACACTGAAGCTTTCTTT.

This clone was recorded once. A read error may produce the germline difference seen at one junction end. Other DNA sequences in the same sample also yield this CDR3. The chain uses TRBV6-6 and TRBJ1-4, with D uncertain. Germline-derived CDR1 and CDR2 are MNHNY and SVGAGI (reference sequence). CDR3 length: 11 residues. The CDR3 reads CAAGQAEKLFF. CDR3 coding DNA: TGTGCCGCCGGGCAAGCTGAAAAATTGTTTTTT.

This clone was counted between two and nine times. J is TRBJ1-3 and V is TRBV15; D may be TRBD1 (6 bases). The germline CDR1 and CDR2 sequences are LNHNV and YYDKDF (reference sequence). The CDR3 is 14 amino acids. The V and J ends lost 9 bases and 0 bases respectively, with 12 bases between them. CDR3: CATKDRVSGNTIYF. The CDR3 nucleotides are TGTGCCACAAAGGACAGAGTCTCTGGAAACACCATATATTTT.

The chain couples TRBV10-1 to TRBJ2-3; 8 bases are shared with TRBD2. With V trimmed by 0 bases and J by 2 bases, 7 bases remained unmatched. This CDR3 contains 17 residues. Germline loops: CDR1 WNHNN, CDR2 SYGVQD (reference sequence). The CDR3 loop reads CASSESISGDPTDTQYF. The CDR3 bases are TGCGCCAGCAGTGAGTCGATTAGCGGGGATCCCACAGATACGCAGTATTTT.

Note on this clone: This same CDR3 is encoded by further DNA sequences in the sample. V is TRBV30 and J is TRBJ1-1; D is possibly TRBD1 (5 bases). This CDR3 has 14 amino acids. V was trimmed by 0 bases and J by 0 bases, leaving 8 bases between them. Germline-derived CDR1 and CDR2 are GTSNPN and SVGIG (reference sequence). Here the CDR3 DNA reads TGTGCCTGGAGTGTGAGGGGATTGAACACTGAAGCTTTCTTT. This gives the protein CAWSVRGLNTEAFF.

The V call is TRBV10-3, the J call TRBJ2-5; no clear D. This CDR3 has 15 amino acids. Trimming cost V 3 bases and J 1 base, with 12 bases left between them. In germline, CDR1 is ENHRY, CDR2 SYGVKD. The CDR3, as DNA: TGTGCCATCAGTGAAGGGCAGGAAAGCCAAGAGACCCAGTACTTC. As protein: CAISEGQESQETQYF.

The genes are TRBV7-3 and TRBJ2-2; D is ambiguous. V was pared by 5 bases and J by 5 bases, with 12 bases between. CDR1 is SGHTA and CDR2 is FQGTGA in the germline V gene. The CDR3 is 14 residues long. The CDR3 sequence: CASSKTPATGELFF. The CDR3 bases are TGTGCCAGCAGCAAAACCCCGGCGACCGGGGAGCTGTTTTTT. Based on the CDR3 plus reference TRBV7-3 and TRBJ2-2, the full variable domain is GAGVSQTPSNKVTEKGKYVELRCDPISGHTALYWYRQSLGQGPEFLIYFQGTGAADDSGLPNDRFFAVRPEGSVSTLKIQRTERGDSAVYLCASSKTPATGELFFGEGSRLTVL.

The J gene is TRBJ1-1, the V gene TRBV10-2; D is unclear. This CDR3 contains 11 residues. CDR1 and CDR2 (germline): WSHSY, SAAADI. Trimming pared 7 bases from V and 4 bases from J, leaving 7 bases between. The CDR3 DNA reads as TGCGCCAGCATGTATAGCACTGAAGCTTTCTTT. Protein sequence: CASMYSTEAFF.

This rearrangement joins TRBV29-1 to TRBJ1-1, with D possibly being TRBD1 (5 bases). CDR3 size: 13 residues. The ends were cut back, 0 bases at V and 1 base at J, with 6 bases in the middle. CDR1 is SQVTM, CDR2 ANQGSEA, per germline. The CDR3 loop is CSVEEGTNTEAFF. DNA of the CDR3: TGCAGCGTTGAAGAAGGGACGAACACTGAAGCTTTCTTT.

This clone came up once. The chain employs TRBV27 and TRBJ1-4; D is ambiguous. V dropped 3 bases and J dropped 4 bases, with 9 bases sitting between them. In germline, CDR1 is MNHEY, CDR2 SMNVEV (reference sequence). The CDR3 has 14 residues. CDR3 bases: TGTGCCAGCAGTTTCAGTGGGGTTAATGAAAAACTGTTTTTT. Translation gives CASSFSGVNEKLFF. The full variable domain, its missing parts supplied by reference TRBV27 and TRBJ1-4, is EAQVTQNPRYLITVTGKKLTVTCSQNMNHEYMSWYRQDPGLGLRQIYYSMNVEVTDKGDVPEGYKVSRKEKRNFPLILESPSPNQTSLYFCASSFSGVNEKLFFGSGTQLSVL.